What follows describes a single TCR beta chain. A total RNA quantity of 3500 ng went into each TCR library. UMIs with a 6-nucleotide sample barcode were added by template switching. TCRdb reanalyzed the 5' RACE reads, giving one entry per CDR3 protein sequence and no DNA. This repertoire includes 300,000 to 450,000 distinct CDR3 sequences. The CDR3 consists of 16 residues. Germline V CDR1 and CDR2: LGHNA, YNFKEQ. This record belongs to a study of monozygotic twins with inflammatory bowel disease. Sequencing was done on a sample of blood. The chain uses TRBV4-2 and TRBJ1-1. This receptor was identified in a human donor with ulcerative colitis or Crohn's disease, or a healthy co-twin of an affected twin (not recorded which). Here the CDR3 reads CASSQEGRPSNTEAFF.